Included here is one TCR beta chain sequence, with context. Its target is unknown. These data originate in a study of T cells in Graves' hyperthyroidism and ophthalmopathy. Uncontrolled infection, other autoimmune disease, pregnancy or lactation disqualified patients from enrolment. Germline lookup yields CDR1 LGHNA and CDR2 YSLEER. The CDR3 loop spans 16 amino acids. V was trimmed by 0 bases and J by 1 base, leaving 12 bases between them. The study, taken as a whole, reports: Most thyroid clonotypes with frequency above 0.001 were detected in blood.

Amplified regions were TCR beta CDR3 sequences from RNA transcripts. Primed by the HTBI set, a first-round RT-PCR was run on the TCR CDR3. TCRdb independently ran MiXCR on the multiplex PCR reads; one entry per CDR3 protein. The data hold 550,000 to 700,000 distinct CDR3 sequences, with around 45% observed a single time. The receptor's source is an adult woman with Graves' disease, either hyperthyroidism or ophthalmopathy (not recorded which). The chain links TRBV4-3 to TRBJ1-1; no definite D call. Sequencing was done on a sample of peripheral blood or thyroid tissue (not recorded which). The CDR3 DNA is TGCGCCAGCAGCCAAGAGGCGGTACAAACGAACACTGAAGCTTTCTTT. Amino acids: CASSQEAVQTNTEAFF.